One sample yielded the 27 T cell receptor beta chains listed below, sequenced in a study of follicular helper T cells after annual influenza vaccination. Time point given: 2015-2016 season, pre-vaccination. The data were produced by immunoSEQ multiplex PCR, yet TCRdb's version contains in-frame clones alone and is incomplete. Counted here are fewer than 15,000 clones, 65% to 85% occurring once; the ten biggest clones make up approximately 0.4%. Material: CXCR5- memory CD4+ T cells sorted from blood, obtained on the day of influenza vaccination. The receptors originated from an adult who received the influenza vaccine.

The chain links TRBV4-1 to TRBJ2-1; TRBD1 matches 10 bases. Germline V gives CDR1 MGHRA, CDR2 YSYEKL. The CDR3 length is 17 residues. Trimming at V came to 1 base and at J to 7 bases, leaving 10 bases not matched to a gene. The CDR3 DNA reads TGCGCCAGCAGCCAAGTACCCCCGGGACAGGGGAATAATGAGCAGTTCTTC. This sequence encodes CASSQVPPGQGNNEQFF.

J is TRBJ2-7 and V is TRBV11-2, with D unresolved. The germline gives CDR1 SGHAT, CDR2 FQNNGV. The CDR3 spans 14 residues. Trimming removed 3 bases at V and 4 bases at J, with 13 bases between. The CDR3 is CASSFVDVGYEQYF. The CDR3 nucleotides read TGTGCCAGCAGCTTTGTGGACGTGGGTTACGAGCAGTACTTC.

The genes are TRBV6-6 and TRBJ2-3, with D hard to call. CDR3 length: 11 amino acids. V was pared by 6 bases and J by 1 base, with 2 bases between. CDR1 and CDR2 (germline): MNHNY, SVGAGI (reference sequence). The CDR3 region is CASRRTDTQYF. CDR3 bases: TGTGCCAGCAGACGCACAGATACGCAGTATTTT.

Comment on this clone: At the DNA level, this CDR3 is encoded by other sequences in the same sample as well. V and J are TRBV7-6 and TRBJ2-7; TRBD1 matches at 7 bases. J was trimmed by 4 bases and V by 1 base; bases with no gene match: 10. Germline values: CDR1 SGHVS, CDR2 FNYEAQ. There are 16 residues in the CDR3. The CDR3 region has the DNA TGTGCCAGCAGCTTAGGGGGTTTAGGCAGGGGGTACGAGCAGTACTTC. Amino acid sequence: CASSLGGLGRGYEQYF.

CDR3 DNA: TGTGCCAGCAGCCACCTGACAGGGCTGGAATTTAAGGGCTACACCTTC. Translated: CASSHLTGLEFKGYTF. The chain uses TRBV27 and TRBJ1-2; TRBD1 matches at 7 bases. The CDR3 sequence is 16 residues long. Trimming took 6 bases from V and 8 from J; bases not matched to a gene: 18. Germline V gene lookup returns CDR1 MNHEY and CDR2 SMNVEV (reference sequence).

This chain links TRBV28 with TRBJ1-3; 7 bases are a match to TRBD1. The CDR3 is 15 residues long. Germline V CDR1 and CDR2: MDHEN, SYDVKM. The junction had 6 bases not matched to a gene; V was cut back by 5 bases and J by 2 bases. Here the CDR3 reads CASSLDRVAGNTIYF. The DNA of the CDR3 is TGTGCCAGCAGTCTAGACAGGGTAGCTGGAAACACCATATATTTT. The whole variable domain, filled in from reference TRBV28 and TRBJ1-3, reads DVKVTQSSRYLVKRTGEKVFLECVQDMDHENMFWYRQDPGLGLRLIYFSYDVKMKEKGDIPEGYSVSREKKERFSLILESASTNQTSMYLCASSLDRVAGNTIYFGEGSWLTVV.

The CDR3 DNA is TGTGCCAGCAGTTTTAGACAGGGATCTGAAGCTTTCTTT. This translates into CASSFRQGSEAFF. The rearrangement links TRBV6-5 to TRBJ1-1; 7 bases are shared with TRBD1. CDR3 length: 13 amino acids. Looked up from germline, CDR1 is MNHEY and CDR2 is SVGAGI. The J segment lost 6 bases and the V segment lost 4 bases, leaving 5 bases of the junction unmatched.

The CDR3 loop is CASRRTGGTDTQYF. The CDR3 nucleotides read TGTGCCAGCAGGAGGACAGGGGGAACAGATACGCAGTATTTT. V gene TRBV2 combines with J gene TRBJ2-3, with TRBD1 identical over 10 bases. Germline assignment: CDR1 SNHLY and CDR2 FYNNEI. V lost 6 bases to trimming and J lost 3 bases; unmatched junction nucleotides: 3. The CDR3 contains 14 residues.

The chain is built from TRBV11-2 and TRBJ2-7; TRBD2 might be the D (6 bases). Between the trimmed V and J ends, which lost 3 bases and 0 bases, there was a span of 12 bases. Germline V CDR1 and CDR2: SGHAT, FQNNGV. The CDR3 contains 15 residues. The CDR3 nucleotides are TGTGCCAGCAGCTTTGGTGGGACTGTCTCCTACGAGCAGTACTTC. Protein product: CASSFGGTVSYEQYF.

The rearrangement uses TRBV10-3 and TRBJ1-2, with D uncertain. V gave up 3 bases and J gave up 1 base, with 9 bases separating them. CDR1 and CDR2 (germline): ENHRY, SYGVKD. This CDR3 region has 14 residues. The CDR3 sequence: CAISDIRDNYGYTF. The CDR3 coding sequence is TGTGCCATCAGTGATATCCGCGATAACTATGGCTACACCTTC.

The chain carries TRBV19 and TRBJ2-1, with D hard to call. The germline CDR1 and CDR2 sequences are LNHDA and SQIVND (reference sequence). The V end lost 6 bases, the J end lost 3 bases, and 18 bases lay between the germline ends. The CDR3 totals 16 residues. The CDR3 region is CASRDQTRPDYNEQFF. CDR3 in DNA: TGTGCCAGTAGGGACCAGACACGTCCTGACTACAATGAGCAGTTCTTC. The variable domain in full, with the rest retrieved from reference TRBV19 and TRBJ2-1, is DGGITQSPKYLFRKEGQNVTLSCEQNLNHDAMYWYRQDPGQGLRLIYYSQIVNDFQKGDIAEGYSVSREKKESFPLTVTSAQKNPTAFYLCASRDQTRPDYNEQFFGPGTRLTVL.

The chain employs TRBV27 and TRBJ2-1, with 10 bases aligning to TRBD2. V was clipped by 2 bases and J by 10 bases; unmatched bases: 5. The CDR3 extends over 14 amino acids. CDR1 MNHEY and CDR2 SMNVEV come from the germline V gene (reference sequence). The CDR3 nucleotides are TGTGCCAGCAGTTTAGGGCTAGCGGGGGCAGAGCAGTTCTTC. This codes for CASSLGLAGAEQFF.

The chain joins TRBV4-3 to TRBJ1-1; the D is unclear. Trimming took off 0 bases at V and 3 bases at J, with 5 bases between the two ends. CDR1 is LGHNA and CDR2 is YSLEER in the germline V gene. This CDR3 contains 13 residues. The CDR3 nucleotides read TGCGCCAGCAGCCAAGAGAAGGACACTGAAGCTTTCTTT. This translates into CASSQEKDTEAFF.

The J gene is TRBJ1-5, the V gene TRBV2; maybe TRBD1 (6 bases). Germline values: CDR1 SNHLY, CDR2 FYNNEI. Trimming stripped 1 base from V and 8 bases from J, with 18 bases between. This CDR3 has 16 residues. In DNA form, the CDR3 reads TGTGCCAGCAGTGAAGAGGAGGGGGTCCGTCGAAAGCCCCAGCATTTT. It encodes CASSEEEGVRRKPQHF.

V is TRBV19 and J is TRBJ2-4; no firm D call. The CDR3 runs 16 residues. Trimming pared 1 base from V and 0 bases from J, leaving 10 bases between. The germline V gene encodes CDR1 LNHDA and CDR2 SQIVND (reference sequence). In DNA form, the CDR3 reads TGTGCCAGTAGTATAGGCGGCAGTATAGCCAAAAACATTCAGTACTTC. Protein product: CASSIGGSIAKNIQYF. The full variable domain, completed using reference TRBV19 and TRBJ2-4, is DGGITQSPKYLFRKEGQNVTLSCEQNLNHDAMYWYRQDPGQGLRLIYYSQIVNDFQKGDIAEGYSVSREKKESFPLTVTSAQKNPTAFYLCASSIGGSIAKNIQYFGAGTRLSVL.

This chain links TRBV6-1 with TRBJ2-7; weak D call: TRBD2 (6 bases). With 3 bases removed from V and 2 bases from J, the gap between germline ends came to 11 bases. This CDR3 spans 14 amino acids. Per the germline V gene, CDR1 is MNHNS and CDR2 is SASEGT. The CDR3 is CASSEEGPTYEQYF. CDR3 coding DNA: TGTGCCAGCAGTGAGGAGGGACCAACCTACGAGCAGTACTTC.

The V and J genes are TRBV7-2 and TRBJ2-1; D is unclear. There are 15 residues in the CDR3. Germline values: CDR1 SGHTA, CDR2 FQGNSA. V gave up 8 bases and J gave up 0 bases, with 14 bases separating them. This CDR3 is CASSRLFSSYNEQFF. CDR3 DNA sequence: TGTGCCAGCTCCCGACTGTTCAGCTCCTACAATGAGCAGTTCTTC.

This clone was counted a few times. The CDR3 here is CASRLGAGRSRNQPQHF. The CDR3 DNA follows: TGTGCAAGTCGCTTAGGGGCAGGCAGGTCTCGGAATCAGCCCCAGCATTTT. V gene TRBV12-2 combines with J gene TRBJ1-5; TRBD1 is the table's D call and was not checked against the DNA. TRBV12-2 is assigned pseudogene status. This CDR3 contains 17 residues.

This clone was detected only once. The chain combines TRBV18 with TRBJ2-3; D remains unclear. Trimming cost V 8 bases and J 2 bases, with 17 bases left between them. The CDR3 contains 15 residues. Germline CDR1 reads KGHSH; CDR2 reads LQKENI. CDR3 sequence reads: CASTNSPTTTDTQYF. The CDR3 coding sequence is TGTGCCAGCACAAACTCACCGACCACCACAGATACGCAGTATTTT.

The chain links TRBV7-8 to TRBJ1-1; no reliable D call. The CDR3 sequence is 13 residues long. The V gene lost 2 bases and the J gene lost 1 base, with 5 bases spanning the gap. Germline V gene data show CDR1 as SGHVS and CDR2 as FQNEAQ. CDR3 coding DNA: TGTGCCAGCAGCTTATCGGAGAACACTGAAGCTTTCTTT. Protein sequence: CASSLSENTEAFF.

The chain links TRBV7-2 to TRBJ2-2; D ambiguous. Germline V lookup: CDR1 SGHTA, CDR2 FQGNSA. The CDR3 runs 15 residues. V shed 0 bases and J shed 6 bases, with 11 bases lying between them. The CDR3 DNA reads as TGTGCCAGCAGCTTAGCCCCTAAGGGCGCCGGGGAGCTGTTTTTT. Encoded protein: CASSLAPKGAGELFF. The full variable domain, rest sourced from reference TRBV7-2 and TRBJ2-2, is GAGVSQSPSNKVTEKGKDVELRCDPISGHTALYWYRQSLGQGLEFLIYFQGNSAPDKSGLPSDRFSAERTGGSVSTLTIQRTQQEDSAVYLCASSLAPKGAGELFFGEGSRLTVL.

V usage is TRBV28 and J usage is TRBJ2-7, with D perhaps being TRBD1 or TRBD2 (5 bases each). Looked up from germline, CDR1 is MDHEN and CDR2 is SYDVKM. The CDR3 runs 15 residues. Deletions cut 3 bases from V and 6 bases from J, with 18 bases between. This chain's CDR3 is CASSLIGAGRGEQYF. CDR3 bases: TGTGCCAGCAGTTTGATTGGGGCAGGGAGAGGCGAGCAGTACTTC.

In this sample, this clone turned up a few times. The chain joins TRBV5-1 to TRBJ2-3; 8 nucleotides line up with TRBD2. Trimming took 0 bases from V and 5 from J; bases not matched to a gene: 5. Looked up from germline, CDR1 is SGHRS and CDR2 is YFSETQ. The CDR3 runs to 15 residues. As DNA, the CDR3 is TGCGCCAGCAGCTTGGCTGGGACTAGGGGAGATACGCAGTATTTT. Protein sequence: CASSLAGTRGDTQYF.

The chain carries TRBV5-4 and TRBJ1-3; no clear D gene. Germline V gene lookup returns CDR1 SGHNT and CDR2 YYREEE (reference sequence). This CDR3 spans 15 amino acids. V gave up 2 bases and J gave up 0 bases, with 9 bases separating them. CDR3 residues: CASSFGVASGNTIYF. For the CDR3, the DNA is TGTGCCAGCAGCTTCGGAGTCGCCTCTGGAAACACCATATATTTT.

The gene calls are TRBV13 and TRBJ1-4; tentatively, D is TRBD1 (6 bases). V was trimmed by 2 bases and J by 2 bases, leaving 15 bases between them. There are 17 residues in the CDR3. Germline CDR1 is PRHDT and CDR2 is FYEKMQ (reference sequence). The CDR3 sequence: CASSLSRGVNTNEKLFF. In DNA form, the CDR3 reads TGTGCCAGCAGCTTATCAAGGGGGGTTAATACTAATGAAAAACTGTTTTTT.

The chain carries TRBV18 and TRBJ2-3; a possible D gene is TRBD2 (5 bases). V lost 3 bases to trimming and J lost 0 bases, with 10 bases between them. Germline V gene sequence: CDR1 KGHSH, CDR2 LQKENI. This CDR3 has 15 amino acids. In DNA form, the CDR3 reads TGTGCCAGCTCACCGCCGGGAAAAAGCACAGATACGCAGTATTTT. This gives the protein CASSPPGKSTDTQYF.

This clone has only one observation. The rearrangement uses TRBV12-5 and TRBJ2-5; TRBD2 aligns across 9 bases. Germline loops: CDR1 LGHNT, CDR2 FRNRAP. V lost 8 bases to trimming and J lost 7 bases; unmatched junction nucleotides: 8. The CDR3 has 13 residues. In nucleotides, the CDR3 is TGTGCTAGTCTCGCGGGGGGGCAGGGGACCCAGTACTTC. Encoded protein: CASLAGGQGTQYF.